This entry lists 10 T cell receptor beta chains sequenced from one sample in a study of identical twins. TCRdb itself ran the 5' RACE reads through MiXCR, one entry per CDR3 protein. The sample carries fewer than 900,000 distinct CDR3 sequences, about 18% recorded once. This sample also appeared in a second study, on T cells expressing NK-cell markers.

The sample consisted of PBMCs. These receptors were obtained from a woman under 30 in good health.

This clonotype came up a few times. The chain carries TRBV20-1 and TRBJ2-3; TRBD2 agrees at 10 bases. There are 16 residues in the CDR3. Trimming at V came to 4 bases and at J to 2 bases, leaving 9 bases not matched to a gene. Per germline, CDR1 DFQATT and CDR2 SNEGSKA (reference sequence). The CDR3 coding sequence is TGCAGTGCTATCCTCCGGACTAGCGGTTTCACAGATACGCAGTATTTT. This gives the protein CSAILRTSGFTDTQYF.

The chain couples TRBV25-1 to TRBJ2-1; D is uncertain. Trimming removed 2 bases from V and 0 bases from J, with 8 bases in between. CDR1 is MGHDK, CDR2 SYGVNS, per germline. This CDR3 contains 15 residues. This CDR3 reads CASSEMESSYNEQFF. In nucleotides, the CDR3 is TGTGCCAGCAGTGAAATGGAGAGCTCCTACAATGAGCAGTTCTTC.

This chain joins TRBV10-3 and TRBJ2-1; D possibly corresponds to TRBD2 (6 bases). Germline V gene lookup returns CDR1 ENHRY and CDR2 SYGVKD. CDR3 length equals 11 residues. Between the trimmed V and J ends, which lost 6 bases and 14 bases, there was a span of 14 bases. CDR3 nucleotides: TGTGCCATCAGGAAGGGGACTGGAAAGTTCTTC. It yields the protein CAIRKGTGKFF.

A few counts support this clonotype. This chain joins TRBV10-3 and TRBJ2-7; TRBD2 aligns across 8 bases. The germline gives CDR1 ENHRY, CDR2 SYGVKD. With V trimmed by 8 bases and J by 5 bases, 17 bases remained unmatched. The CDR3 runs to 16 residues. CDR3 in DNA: TGTGCCATCGTGGGTACTAGCGGCACTAAGGTCCACGAGCAGTACTTC. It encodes CAIVGTSGTKVHEQYF.

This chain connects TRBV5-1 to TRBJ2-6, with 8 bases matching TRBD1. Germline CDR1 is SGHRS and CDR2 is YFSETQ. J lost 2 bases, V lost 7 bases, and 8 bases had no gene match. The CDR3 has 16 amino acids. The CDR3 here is CASHGQGATGANVLTF. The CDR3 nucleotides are TGCGCCAGCCATGGCCAGGGGGCTACTGGGGCCAACGTCCTGACTTTC.

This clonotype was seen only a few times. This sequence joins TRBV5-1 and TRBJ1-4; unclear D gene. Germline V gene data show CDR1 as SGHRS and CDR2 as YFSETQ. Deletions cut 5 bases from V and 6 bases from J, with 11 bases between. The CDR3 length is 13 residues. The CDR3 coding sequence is TGCGCCAGCAGAGTCGAGCCCCATGAAAAACTGTTTTTT. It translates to CASRVEPHEKLFF.

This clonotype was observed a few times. The CDR3 DNA sequence: TGTGCCAGCAGGGTGTTAGGTGAGCAGTTCTTC. It codes for CASRVLGEQFF. This chain connects TRBV2 to TRBJ2-1; D is undetermined. The CDR3 totals 11 residues. V was pared by 6 bases and J by 9 bases, with 9 bases between. CDR1 is SNHLY, CDR2 FYNNEI, per germline.

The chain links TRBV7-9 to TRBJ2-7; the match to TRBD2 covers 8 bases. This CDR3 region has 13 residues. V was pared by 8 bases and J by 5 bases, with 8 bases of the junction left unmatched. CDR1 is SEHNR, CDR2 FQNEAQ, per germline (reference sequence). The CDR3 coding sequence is TGTGCCAGCTCAGGAAGAGCGGGAGACGAGCAGTACTTC. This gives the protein CASSGRAGDEQYF.

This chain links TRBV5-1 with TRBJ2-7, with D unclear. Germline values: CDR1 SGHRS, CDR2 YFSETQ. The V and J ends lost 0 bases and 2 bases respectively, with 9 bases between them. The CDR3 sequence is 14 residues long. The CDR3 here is CASSLVDGPYEQYF. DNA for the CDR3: TGCGCCAGCAGCTTGGTAGACGGACCCTACGAGCAGTACTTC. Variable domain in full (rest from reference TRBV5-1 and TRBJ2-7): KAGVTQTPRYLIKTRGQQVTLSCSPISGHRSVSWYQQTPGQGLQFLFEYFSETQRNKGNFPGRFSGRQFSNSRSEMNVSTLELGDSALYLCASSLVDGPYEQYFGPGTRLTVT.

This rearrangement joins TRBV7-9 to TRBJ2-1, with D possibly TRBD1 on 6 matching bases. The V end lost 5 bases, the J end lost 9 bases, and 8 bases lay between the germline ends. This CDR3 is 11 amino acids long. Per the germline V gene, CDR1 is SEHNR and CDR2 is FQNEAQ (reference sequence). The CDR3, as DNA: TGTGCCAGCAGCCCAGGGGCTGAGCAGTTCTTC. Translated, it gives CASSPGAEQFF.